The 5 T cell receptor beta chains given below trace back to one sample, sequenced in a study of cytomegalovirus exposure and HLA in healthy donors. The PCR had 60 Vbeta and 13 Jbeta primers. Only in-frame clones appear in the TCRdb table, and some are missing; sequencing was by immunoSEQ multiplex PCR. The sample shows approximately 53,000 clones, about 77% of them seen only once. Sequenced sample: PBMCs. The origin of the receptors is a woman aged 40 to 50 in good health and CMV-seropositive.

This clone was counted once. The chain couples TRBV11-1 to TRBJ1-2; a possible D gene is TRBD1 (6 bases). With 6 bases removed from V and 2 bases from J, the gap between germline ends came to 16 bases. The CDR3 is 15 amino acids. Per the germline V gene, CDR1 is SGHAT and CDR2 is FQDESV (reference sequence). CDR3 nucleotides: TGTGCCAGCAGTTCATACCGGGACATGAACTATGGCTACACCTTC. Translation gives CASSSYRDMNYGYTF.

V is TRBV4-1 and J is TRBJ1-2; no clear D. The CDR3 consists of 12 residues. The germline gives CDR1 MGHRA, CDR2 YSYEKL. Trimming shortened V by 8 bases and J by 0 bases, and 7 bases separated the two germline ends. The CDR3 region is CASGQANYGYTF. The CDR3 DNA follows: TGCGCCAGCGGGCAGGCTAACTATGGCTACACCTTC.

V is TRBV6-1 and J is TRBJ2-5; 9 bases fit TRBD2. V lost 6 bases, J lost 5 bases, and 4 bases stayed unmatched. The CDR3 runs 13 residues. CDR1 and CDR2 from the germline V gene are MNHNS and SASEGT. In DNA, the CDR3 is TGTGCCAGCAGAGCTAGCGGGGTGGAGACCCAGTACTTC. Its translation is CASRASGVETQYF.

The chain recombines TRBV10-3 with TRBJ2-7; tentatively, D is TRBD1 (5 bases). The CDR3 has 12 amino acids. The V end lost 9 bases, the J end lost 3 bases, and 12 bases lay between the germline ends. In germline, CDR1 is ENHRY, CDR2 SYGVKD. CDR3 DNA: TGTGCCATGGGGCAGAACTTCTACGAGCAGTACTTC. Protein: CAMGQNFYEQYF.

CDR3 amino acids: CASRKTTGGYTF. In DNA, the CDR3 is TGTGCCAGCAGGAAGACGACAGGCGGCTACACCTTC. The chain has TRBV6-5 and TRBJ1-2; maybe TRBD1 (6 bases). Germline CDR1 is MNHEY and CDR2 is SVGAGI. This CDR3 is built from 12 residues. Trimming stripped 6 bases from V and 8 bases from J, with 13 bases between.